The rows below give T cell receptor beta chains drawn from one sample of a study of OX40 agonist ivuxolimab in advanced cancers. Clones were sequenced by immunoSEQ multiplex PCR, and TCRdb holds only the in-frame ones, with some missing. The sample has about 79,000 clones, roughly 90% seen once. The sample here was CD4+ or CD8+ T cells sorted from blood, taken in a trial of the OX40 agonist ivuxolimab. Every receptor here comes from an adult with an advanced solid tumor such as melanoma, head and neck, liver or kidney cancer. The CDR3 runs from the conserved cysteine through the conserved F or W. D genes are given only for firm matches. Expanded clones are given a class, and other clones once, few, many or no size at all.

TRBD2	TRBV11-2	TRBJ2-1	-	TGTGCCAGCAGCTCTTATAGCGGGAGGAATGAGCAGTTCTTC	CASSSYSGRNEQFF
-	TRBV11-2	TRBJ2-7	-	TGTGCCAGCAGCTTAGATTTACGAGTTCATCCGTACTTC	CASSLDLRVHPYF
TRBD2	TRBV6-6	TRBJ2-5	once	TGTGCCAGCACCTACGGCGGGGCGGGAGATGAGACCCAGTACTTC	CASTYGGAGDETQYF
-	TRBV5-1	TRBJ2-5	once	TGCGCCAGTCGGCCTAGCTTTCGAGAGACCCAGTACTTC	CASRPSFRETQYF
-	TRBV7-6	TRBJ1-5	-	TGTGCCAGCAGCTTAGCCACGCTCGGGGCCCAGCATTTT	CASSLATLGAQHF
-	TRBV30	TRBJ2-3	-	TGTGCCTGGAGTGGGATTCTTGCAGATACGCAGTATTTT	CAWSGILADTQYF
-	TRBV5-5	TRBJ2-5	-	TGTGCCAGCAGTTTAAGTGACGAGACCCAGTACTTC	CASSLSDETQYF
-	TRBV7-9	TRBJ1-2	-	TGTGCCACGGAAGGAAAGGGGGAATCTTATGGCTACACCTTC	CATEGKGESYGYTF
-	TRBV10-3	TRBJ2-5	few	TGTGCCATCAGTGAGTCGAGGGGGGAGACCCAGTACTTC	CAISESRGETQYF
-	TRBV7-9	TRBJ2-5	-	TGTGCCAGCAGCTTAGGTAGTTTGGAGACCCAGTACTTC	CASSLGSLETQYF
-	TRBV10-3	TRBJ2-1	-	TGTGCCATCACCAGAACTGTTCGGGATGAGCAGTTCTTC	CAITRTVRDEQFF
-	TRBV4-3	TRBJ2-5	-	TGCGCCAGCAGCCAAGTGCGAGGGGAGACCCAGTACTTC	CASSQVRGETQYF
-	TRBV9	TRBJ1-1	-	TGTGCCAGCAGCCTTCTCAGGGTGAACACTGAAGCTTTCTTT	CASSLLRVNTEAFF
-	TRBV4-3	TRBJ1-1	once	TGCGCCAGCAGCCAAGATCTAGCCAGGAACACTGAAGCTTTCTTT	CASSQDLARNTEAFF
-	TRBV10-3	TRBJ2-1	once	TGTGCCATCAGCCCCCGCGGACTAACCTCGTGGGGTGAGCAGTTCTTC	CAISPRGLTSWGEQFF
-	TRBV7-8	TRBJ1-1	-	TGTGCCAGCAGCTTCGGAACAGGGCTGGAAGCTTTCTTT	CASSFGTGLEAFF
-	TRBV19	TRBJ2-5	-	TGTGCCAGTAGTATAGCCGGCGAACAAGAGACCCAGTACTTC	CASSIAGEQETQYF
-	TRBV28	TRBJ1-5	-	TGTGCCAGCAGCTTTAAGGACACCTATAGCAATCAGCCCCAGCATTTT	CASSFKDTYSNQPQHF
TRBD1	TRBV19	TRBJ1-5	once	TGTGCCAGTAGTGGGGACAGGGGAGGGCATAGCAATCAGCCCCAGCATTTT	CASSGDRGGHSNQPQHF
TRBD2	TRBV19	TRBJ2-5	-	TGTGCCAGTGGATTGAGGCGGGGGTTGCAAGAGACCCAGTACTTC	CASGLRRGLQETQYF
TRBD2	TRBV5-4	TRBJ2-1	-	TGTGCCAGCAGCGTTCCCCGGGAGGGCCGATACAATGAGCAGTTCTTC	CASSVPREGRYNEQFF
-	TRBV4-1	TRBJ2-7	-	TGCGCCAGCAGCCAAGATCCCGGGGACGAGCAGTACTTC	CASSQDPGDEQYF
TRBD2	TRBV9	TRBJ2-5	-	TGTGCCAGCAGCGAACTCACCGGGACTAGTGGGGAGACCCAGTACTTC	CASSELTGTSGETQYF
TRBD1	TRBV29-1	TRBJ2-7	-	TGCAGCATACCGGGGACAGGCCTTTACGAGCAGTACTTC	CSIPGTGLYEQYF
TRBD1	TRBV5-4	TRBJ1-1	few	TGTGCCAGCAGCCCCCCGACAGGGGCGAGCACTGAAGCTTTCTTT	CASSPPTGASTEAFF
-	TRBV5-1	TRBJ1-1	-	TGCGCCAGCAGCTCCACTGGTGGCACTGAAGCTTTCTTT	CASSSTGGTEAFF
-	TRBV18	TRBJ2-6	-	TGTGCCAGCTCACCACTAGTGGGCAGGGGTCTCTCTGGGGCCAACGTCCTGACTTTC	CASSPLVGRGLSGANVLTF
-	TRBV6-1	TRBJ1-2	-	TGTGCCAGCAGTGTGGGGGGTACGTACTATGGCTACACCTTC	CASSVGGTYYGYTF
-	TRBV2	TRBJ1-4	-	TGTGCCAGCACCCCAACAACTAATGAAAAACTGTTTTTT	CASTPTTNEKLFF
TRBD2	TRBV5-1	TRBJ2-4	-	TGCGCCAGCAGCTTGGAACCAGCGGGAGACGACATTCAGTACTTC	CASSLEPAGDDIQYF
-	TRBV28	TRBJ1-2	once	TGTGCCAGCAGTTTGTGGGGCGGCTTCGGTGGCTACACCTTC	CASSLWGGFGGYTF
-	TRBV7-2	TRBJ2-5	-	TGTGCCAGCAGCTTAGTACTCCGAGAGACCCAGTACTTC	CASSLVLRETQYF
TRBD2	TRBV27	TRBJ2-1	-	TGTGCCAGCAGTTTCGAGGGTAGCGGGCGGGCGACTTCGGAGGAGCAGTTCTTC	CASSFEGSGRATSEEQFF
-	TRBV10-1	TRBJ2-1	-	TGCGCCACCTCCGGGACCTCCTTCAATGAGCAGTTCTTC	CATSGTSFNEQFF
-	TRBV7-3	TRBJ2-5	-	TGTGCCAGCAGCTCTAGCAACCAAGAGACCCAGTACTTC	CASSSSNQETQYF
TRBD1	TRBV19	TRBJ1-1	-	TGTGCCAGTAGTAGATTATTGGGGACAGGGAAAACTGAAGCTTTCTTT	CASSRLLGTGKTEAFF
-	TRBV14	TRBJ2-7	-	TGTGCCAGCAGCCAATTAGGGAGCTACGAGCAGTACTTC	CASSQLGSYEQYF
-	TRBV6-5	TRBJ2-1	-	TGTGCCAGCAGACCTAGACTAGACTATGAGCAGTTCTTC	CASRPRLDYEQFF
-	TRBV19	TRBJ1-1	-	TGTGCCAGTAGGGGCCGAGGGGACTTGAACACTGAAGCTTTCTTT	CASRGRGDLNTEAFF
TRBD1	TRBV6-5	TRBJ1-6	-	TGTGCCAGCAGCACGGACAGGGGGAATTCACCCCTCCACTTT	CASSTDRGNSPLHF
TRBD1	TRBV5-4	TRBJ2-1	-	TGTGCCAGCAGCCCGGACAGGGTGGGCACCGGTGAGCAGTTCTTC	CASSPDRVGTGEQFF
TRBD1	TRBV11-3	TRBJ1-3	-	TGTGCCAGCAGCTTATACTGGGGACAGAACTCTGGAAACACCATATATTTT	CASSLYWGQNSGNTIYF
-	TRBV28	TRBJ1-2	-	TGTGCCAGCAGTTTCGAACCAAGGGATGGCTACACCTTC	CASSFEPRDGYTF
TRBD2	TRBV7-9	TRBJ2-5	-	TGTGCCAGCAGCGCCCCGACTAGCTTCCAAGAGACCCAGTACTTC	CASSAPTSFQETQYF
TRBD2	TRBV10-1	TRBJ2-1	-	TGCGCCAGCAAGGGGATGGGGGAGGGCCCCTACAATGAGCAGTTCTTC	CASKGMGEGPYNEQFF
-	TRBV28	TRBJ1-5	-	TGTGCCAGCAGTCTCCGGGACTTTCGTAGCAATCAGCCCCAGCATTTT	CASSLRDFRSNQPQHF
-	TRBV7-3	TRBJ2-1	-	TGTGCCAGCAGCTTAGGATACGTTGAGCAGTTCTTC	CASSLGYVEQFF
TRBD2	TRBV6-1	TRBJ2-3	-	TGTGCCAGCAGTGAAGTCTCTAGCGGGAGGGCCGGAGATACGCAGTATTTT	CASSEVSSGRAGDTQYF
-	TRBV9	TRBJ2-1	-	TGTGCCAGGAGGGGTTCGGCCTACCGATTAAACTCCTACAATGAGCAGTTCTTC	CARRGSAYRLNSYNEQFF
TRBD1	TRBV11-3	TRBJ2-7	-	TGTGCCAGCAGCGTCCGGGACAGGGATCCCGTTTATGGCTACGAGCAGTACTTC	CASSVRDRDPVYGYEQYF
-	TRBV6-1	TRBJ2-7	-	TGTGCCAGCAGTTCCGGGACAACGATATCCTACGAGCAGTACTTC	CASSSGTTISYEQYF
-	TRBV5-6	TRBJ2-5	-	TGTGCCAGCAGCTTATTTCAGGGCGTCCAAGAGACCCAGTACTTC	CASSLFQGVQETQYF
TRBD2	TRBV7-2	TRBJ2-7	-	TGTGCCAGCAGCTCCAAGGGAGGGGTTCTTCTTTACGAGCAGTACTTC	CASSSKGGVLLYEQYF